The clone carrying this TCR beta chain is medium-sized within its sample. Its antigen is unknown. The assay was immunoSEQ multiplex PCR, and TCRdb's table has in-frame clones only and misses some. The sample records about 16,000 clones, approximately 70% being singletons. The data belong to a study of tumor-infiltrating lymphocytes in localized non-small cell lung cancer. Study-wide background: The cohort mixed smokers and never-smokers, several histologies, and some post-neoadjuvant-chemotherapy samples. General study results and limits: T-cell fraction did not differ between immunotypes IM1 and IM2.

This CDR3 spans 11 amino acids. CDR1 is MNHEY and CDR2 is SMNVEV in the germline V gene (reference sequence). V was pared by 4 bases and J by 0 bases, with 1 base between. The receptor's source is a human donor with non-small cell lung cancer. The sequenced material came from lung tumor tissue. V gene TRBV27 combines with J gene TRBJ2-7; D gene unclear. The CDR3 sequence is CASSSSYEQYF. In nucleotides, the CDR3 is TGTGCCAGCAGTTCCTCCTACGAGCAGTACTTC.